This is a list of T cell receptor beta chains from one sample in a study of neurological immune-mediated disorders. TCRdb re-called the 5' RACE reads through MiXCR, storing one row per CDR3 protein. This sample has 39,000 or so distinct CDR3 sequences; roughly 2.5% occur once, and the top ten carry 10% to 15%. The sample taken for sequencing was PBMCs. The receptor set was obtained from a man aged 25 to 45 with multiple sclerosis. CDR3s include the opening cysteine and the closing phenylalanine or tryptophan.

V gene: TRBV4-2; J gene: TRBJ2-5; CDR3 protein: CASSQDVSGGQETQYF
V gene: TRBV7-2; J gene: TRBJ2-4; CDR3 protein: CASSRSRDRDTNIQYF
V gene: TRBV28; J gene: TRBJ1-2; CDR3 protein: CASSPGTGGDGSRYTF
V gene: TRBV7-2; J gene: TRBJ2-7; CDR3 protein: CASSLGGPGLAASYEQYF
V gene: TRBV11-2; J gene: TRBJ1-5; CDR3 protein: CASSLDSQSNQPQHF
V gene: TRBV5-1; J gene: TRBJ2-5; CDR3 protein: CASSRNPGQETQYF
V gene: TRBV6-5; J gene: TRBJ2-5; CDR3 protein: CASSRTSAFQETQYF
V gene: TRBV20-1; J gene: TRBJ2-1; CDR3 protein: CSARDGTGNNEQFF
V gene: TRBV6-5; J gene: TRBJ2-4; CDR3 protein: CASSTRDIQYF
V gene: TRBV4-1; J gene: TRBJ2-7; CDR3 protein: CASSQAGLSYEQYF
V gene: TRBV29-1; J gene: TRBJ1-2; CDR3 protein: CSVGSGARNYGYTF
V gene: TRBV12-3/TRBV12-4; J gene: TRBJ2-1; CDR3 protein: CASSLGANEQFF
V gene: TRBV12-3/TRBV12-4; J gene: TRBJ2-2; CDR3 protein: CASTLNHGELFF
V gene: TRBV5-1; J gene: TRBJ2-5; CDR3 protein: CASSLAGVETQYF
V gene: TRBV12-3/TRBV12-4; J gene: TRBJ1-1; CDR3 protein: CARRPIVGEAFF
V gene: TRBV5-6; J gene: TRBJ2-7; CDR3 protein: CASSLPASGPYEQYF
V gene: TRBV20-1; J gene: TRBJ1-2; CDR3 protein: CSARAGARDGYTF
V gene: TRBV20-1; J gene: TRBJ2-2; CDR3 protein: CSASSGGDAGELFF
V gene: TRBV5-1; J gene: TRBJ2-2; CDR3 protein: CASSLYTENTGELFF
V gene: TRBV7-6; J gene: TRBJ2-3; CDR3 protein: CASSLDSGRALDTQYF
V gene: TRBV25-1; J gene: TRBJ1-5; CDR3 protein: CASSEGFGNQPQHF
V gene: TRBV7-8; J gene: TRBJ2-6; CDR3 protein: CASSSPWGQEEANVLTF
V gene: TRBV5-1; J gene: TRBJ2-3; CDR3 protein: CASSLSGGQGTQYF
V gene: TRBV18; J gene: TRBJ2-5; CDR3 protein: CASSPGLQETQYF
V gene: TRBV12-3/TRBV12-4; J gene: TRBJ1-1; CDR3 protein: CASSFRLTRNTEAFF
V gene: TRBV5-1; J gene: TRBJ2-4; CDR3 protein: CASSLGGAGVAKNIQYF
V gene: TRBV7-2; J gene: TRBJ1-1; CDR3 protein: CASSLRGYTEAFF
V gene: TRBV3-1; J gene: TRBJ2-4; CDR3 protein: CASSQSTGRRNIQYF
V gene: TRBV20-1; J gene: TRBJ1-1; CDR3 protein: CSARDHPGNTEAFF
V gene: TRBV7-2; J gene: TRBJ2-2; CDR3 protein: CASSLALRDGELFF
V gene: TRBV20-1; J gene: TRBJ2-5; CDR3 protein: CSAKASLPETQYF
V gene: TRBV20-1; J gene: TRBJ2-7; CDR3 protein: CSAPASGTEPYEQYF
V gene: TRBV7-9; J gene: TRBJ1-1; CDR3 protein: CARDHSQIPETEAFF
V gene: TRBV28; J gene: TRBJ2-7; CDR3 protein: CASSLGPRGYEQYF
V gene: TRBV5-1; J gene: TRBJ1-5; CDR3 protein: CASSSRPLGGEQPQHF
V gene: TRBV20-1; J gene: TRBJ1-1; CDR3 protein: CSARGQGRFTEAFF
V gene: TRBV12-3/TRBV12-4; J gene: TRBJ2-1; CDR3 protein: CASQEQSYNEQFF
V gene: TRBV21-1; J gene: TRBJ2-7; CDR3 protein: CASSSTVTYEQYF
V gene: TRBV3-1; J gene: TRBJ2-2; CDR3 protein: CASSRQDSNTGELFF
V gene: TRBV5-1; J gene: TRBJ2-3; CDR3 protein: CASSLASRGLSTDTQYF
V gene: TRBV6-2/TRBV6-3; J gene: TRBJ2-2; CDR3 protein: CASRRRGTGNGELFF
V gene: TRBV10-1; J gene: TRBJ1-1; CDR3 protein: CASSEFPNTEAFF
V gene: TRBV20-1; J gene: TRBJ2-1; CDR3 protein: CSARMGTSYNEQFF
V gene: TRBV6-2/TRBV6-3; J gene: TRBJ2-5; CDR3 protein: CASSYSPGGRPETQYF
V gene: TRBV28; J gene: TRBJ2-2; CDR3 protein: CASSLLGTGELFF
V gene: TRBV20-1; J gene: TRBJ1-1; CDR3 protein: CSADRPTEAFF
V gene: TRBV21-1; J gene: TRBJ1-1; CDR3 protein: CASSTLTGRRNTEAFF
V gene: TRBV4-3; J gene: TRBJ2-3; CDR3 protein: CASSQDWVHSGFTDTQYF
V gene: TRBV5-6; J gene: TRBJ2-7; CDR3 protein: CASSLVSGRGGYEQYF
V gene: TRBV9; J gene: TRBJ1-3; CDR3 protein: CASSPQVSGNTIYF
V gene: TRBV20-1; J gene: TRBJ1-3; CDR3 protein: CSARSLTGPTIYF
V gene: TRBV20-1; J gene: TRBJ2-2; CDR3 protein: CSASKGKSNTGELFF
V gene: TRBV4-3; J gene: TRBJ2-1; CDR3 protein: CASSQDRRGEQFF
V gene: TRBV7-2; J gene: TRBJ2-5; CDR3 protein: CASSLGGGITRQETQYF
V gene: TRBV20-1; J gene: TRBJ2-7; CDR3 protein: CSANRDRLPYEQYF